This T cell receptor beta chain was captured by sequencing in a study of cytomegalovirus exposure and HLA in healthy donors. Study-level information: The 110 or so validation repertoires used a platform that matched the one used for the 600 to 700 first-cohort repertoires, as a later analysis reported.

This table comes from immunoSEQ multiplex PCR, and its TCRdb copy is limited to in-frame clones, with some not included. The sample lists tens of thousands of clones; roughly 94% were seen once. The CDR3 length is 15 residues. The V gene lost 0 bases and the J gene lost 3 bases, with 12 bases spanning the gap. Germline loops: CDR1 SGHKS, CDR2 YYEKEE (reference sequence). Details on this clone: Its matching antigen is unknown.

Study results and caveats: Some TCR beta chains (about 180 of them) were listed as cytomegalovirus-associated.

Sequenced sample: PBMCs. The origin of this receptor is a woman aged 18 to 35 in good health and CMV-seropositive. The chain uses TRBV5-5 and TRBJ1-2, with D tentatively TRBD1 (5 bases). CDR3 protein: CASSLVGREDYGYTF. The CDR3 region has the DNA TGTGCCAGCAGCTTGGTGGGCAGGGAGGACTATGGCTACACCTTC.